The 26 T cell receptor beta chains below all came from one sample that was sequenced in a study of shared clonotypes between healthy human individuals (dated by TCRdb to about 2020). The method was the immunoSEQ multiplex PCR assay. The table was pulled from immuneACCESS by TCRdb, which kept in-frame rearrangements only. Such tables lose some clones; where checked, under half of the loss comes from unresolved V genes, and the rest has no known cause. This sample lists about 2.4 million clones; approximately 90% were detected once. The ten largest clones represent 0.11% to 0.15% of the sample. The sample comprised naive CD4+ T cells sorted from blood. In light of the paper, this sample's cell subset or site label describes: CD45RA+ positively selected. These receptors all come from a man younger than 35 in good health.

This clone was seen once. V gene TRBV6-1 combines with J gene TRBJ2-7; 9 positions match TRBD2. The V and J ends lost 3 bases and 2 bases, in that order; junction bases with no gene match: 20. This CDR3 contains 20 residues. The germline V gene encodes CDR1 MNHNS and CDR2 SASEGT. CDR3 sequence reads: CASSDVLAGFSRITAYEQYF. CDR3 coding DNA: TGTGCCAGCAGTGACGTTCTAGCGGGATTCAGTCGCATCACAGCCTACGAGCAGTACTTC.

The gene calls are TRBV5-1 and TRBJ2-1; TRBD2 aligns across 8 bases. V gave up 3 bases and J gave up 3 bases; unmatched junction bases: 11. Germline V gene data show CDR1 as SGHRS and CDR2 as YFSETQ. The CDR3 has 17 residues. The CDR3 sequence: CASSSPGGARVYNEQFF. In nucleotides, the CDR3 is TGCGCCAGCAGCTCCCCCGGGGGGGCGCGGGTCTACAATGAGCAGTTCTTC.

The rearrangement links TRBV2 to TRBJ2-5; a weak D match, TRBD2 (6 bases). V lost 5 bases, J lost 5 bases, and 12 bases lay in between. CDR1 and CDR2 from the germline V gene are SNHLY and FYNNEI. This CDR3 has 13 residues. Here the CDR3 reads CASSFGGRETQYF. CDR3 DNA: TGTGCCAGCAGTTTCGGGGGTCGGGAGACCCAGTACTTC.

This clone showed up just once. The chain uses TRBV2 and TRBJ1-2; 7 bases are a match to TRBD1. The ends lost 6 bases at V and 2 bases at J; junction bases unmatched: 6. CDR1 and CDR2 from the germline V gene are SNHLY and FYNNEI. CDR3 length: 14 residues. CDR3 in DNA: TGTGCCAGCAGGCGCACAGGGGTCAACTATGGCTACACCTTC. This gives the protein CASRRTGVNYGYTF. Using reference TRBV2 and TRBJ1-2 for the parts outside the CDR3, the full variable domain is EPEVTQTPSHQVTQMGQEVILRCVPISNHLYFYWYRQILGQKVEFLVSFYNNEISEKSEIFDDQFSVERPDGSNFTLKIRSTKLEDSAMYFCASRRTGVNYGYTFGSGTRLTVV.

This clone appeared a single time. The chain combines TRBV5-6 with TRBJ1-6; 7 bases map to TRBD1. Germline CDR1 is SGHDT and CDR2 is YYEEEE. The CDR3 spans 14 residues. After removal of 4 bases from V and 7 bases from J, the junction contained 5 bases not matched to a gene. The CDR3 loop is CASSRDRANSPLHF. The DNA for the CDR3 is TGTGCCAGCAGCCGGGACAGAGCCAATTCACCCCTCCACTTT.

The V gene is TRBV7-2, the J gene TRBJ1-4; maybe TRBD1 (5 bases). The length of the CDR3 is 14 residues. Germline V lookup: CDR1 SGHTA, CDR2 FQGNSA. V lost 6 bases and J 3 bases, leaving 11 bases between the germline ends. CDR3 in DNA: TGTGCCAGCAGGTCCGGGACCTCTAATGAAAAACTGTTTTTT. Its protein product is CASRSGTSNEKLFF.

The rearrangement joins TRBV28 to TRBJ1-2, with D perhaps TRBD1 (6 bases). Germline V gene sequence: CDR1 MDHEN, CDR2 SYDVKM. This CDR3 region has 13 residues. V lost 6 bases, J lost 8 bases, and 16 bases lay in between. CDR3 coding DNA: TGTGCCAGCAGCCGCCCAGGGGCCAGAGGCTACACCTTC. Translating gives CASSRPGARGYTF.

The chain combines TRBV6-5 with TRBJ2-1; 9 positions agree with TRBD2. The CDR3 runs 12 residues. The V gene end was trimmed by 5 bases and the J gene end by 10 bases; junction bases not matched to a gene: 3. Germline lookup yields CDR1 MNHEY and CDR2 SVGAGI. Here the CDR3 DNA reads TGTGCCAGCAGTCCAAGCGGGAGGGAGCAGTTCTTC. Amino acid sequence: CASSPSGREQFF.

The gene calls are TRBV5-1 and TRBJ2-1; 11 bases are a match to TRBD1. The CDR3 loop spans 15 amino acids. Germline V gene sequence: CDR1 SGHRS, CDR2 YFSETQ. Trimming cost V 4 bases and J 9 bases; bases outside gene matches: 9. CDR3 in DNA: TGCGCCAGCAGCCCCGGGACAGGGGGTTTAGGTGAGCAGTTCTTC. This encodes CASSPGTGGLGEQFF.

This chain joins TRBV5-1 and TRBJ2-1; 7 bases map to TRBD1. The CDR3 has 17 residues. V trimming: 4 bases; J trimming: 7 bases; junction bases outside the gene matches: 17. Germline V lookup: CDR1 SGHRS, CDR2 YFSETQ. CDR3: CASSPGRGGPSGNEQFF. For the CDR3, the DNA is TGCGCCAGCAGCCCAGGCAGAGGGGGCCCGTCGGGGAATGAGCAGTTCTTC.

J is TRBJ1-4 and V is TRBV5-1, with D hard to call. Germline V gives CDR1 SGHRS, CDR2 YFSETQ. V dropped 4 bases and J dropped 10 bases, with 14 bases sitting between them. The CDR3 covers 13 residues. CDR3 DNA: TGCGCCAGCAGCACCTTGCAGGAGGGAAAACTGTTTTTT. It specifies CASSTLQEGKLFF.

The chain recombines TRBV11-3 with TRBJ2-5, with D perhaps TRBD2 (5 bases). CDR1 SGHNT and CDR2 YENEEA come from the germline V gene. The ends were cut back, 1 base at V and 1 base at J, with 10 bases in the middle. The CDR3 is 15 residues long. The CDR3, as DNA: TGTGCCAGCAGCTTAGGAGGGTCGCCCCAAGAGACCCAGTACTTC. Amino acid sequence: CASSLGGSPQETQYF.

This clone has just one count. The J gene is TRBJ1-6, the V gene TRBV11-2, with D perhaps TRBD1 (6 bases). The CDR3 runs to 13 residues. Germline assignment: CDR1 SGHAT and CDR2 FQNNGV. V lost 5 bases and J 10 bases, leaving 12 bases between the germline ends. The DNA of the CDR3 is TGTGCCAGCAGCACAGGGTTAGGATCACCCCTCCACTTT. Protein sequence: CASSTGLGSPLHF.

The CDR3 sequence: CAITTGEGQPQHF. The CDR3 DNA reads as TGTGCCATCACGACAGGGGAGGGTCAGCCCCAGCATTTT. The gene calls are TRBV10-3 and TRBJ1-5, with 8 bases aligning to TRBD1. The CDR3 runs 13 residues. CDR1 is ENHRY and CDR2 is SYGVKD in the germline V gene. The J segment lost 6 bases and the V segment lost 7 bases, leaving 5 bases of the junction unmatched.

In the case of this clone: Sequence at one end of the junction differs from germline and may be a read error. The rearrangement links TRBV6-1 to TRBJ1-6; D perhaps matches TRBD1 (6 bases). Per the germline V gene, CDR1 is MNHNS and CDR2 is SASEGT. This CDR3 spans 16 amino acids. The CDR3 reads CAISETAQGRNSPLHF. For the CDR3, the DNA is TGTGCCATCAGTGAGACAGCCCAGGGGAGGAATTCACCCCTCCACTTT.

The rearrangement uses TRBV5-1 and TRBJ1-2, with 7 bases fitting TRBD1. The CDR3 spans 15 residues. J lost 2 bases, V lost 5 bases, and 9 bases had no gene match. CDR1 and CDR2 from the germline V gene are SGHRS and YFSETQ. Here the CDR3 DNA reads TGCGCCAGCAGTTCCTCAGGGGGTGGGAACTATGGCTACACCTTC. The encoded protein is CASSSSGGGNYGYTF.

This chain connects TRBV10-1 to TRBJ2-3; D not certain. In germline, CDR1 is WNHNN, CDR2 SYGVQD (reference sequence). V lost 6 bases to trimming and J lost 1 base, with 8 bases between them. This CDR3 is built from 13 residues. DNA of the CDR3: TGCGCCAGCAGCAGGATCGGCACAGATACGCAGTATTTT. Protein: CASSRIGTDTQYF.

In regard to this clone: Different DNA sequences within this sample yield the same CDR3. The CDR3 DNA sequence: TGTGCCAGCAGTCTCACCTCGAACACTGAAGCTTTCTTT. It is translated as CASSLTSNTEAFF. The chain joins TRBV6-6 to TRBJ1-1; no clear D gene. The CDR3 length is 13 residues. Between the trimmed V and J ends, which lost 5 bases and 1 base, there was a span of 8 bases. Germline CDR1 and CDR2: MNHNY and SVGAGI (reference sequence).

This chain uses TRBV6-5 with TRBJ1-1; 9 bases agree with TRBD1. The V segment lost 10 bases and the J segment 5 bases; nucleotides outside the gene matches: 8. Looked up from germline, CDR1 is MNHEY and CDR2 is SVGAGI. The CDR3 has 13 residues. CDR3 amino acids: CATRGDRVTEAFF. The CDR3 coding sequence is TGTGCCACCAGAGGGGACAGGGTGACTGAAGCTTTCTTT.

V is TRBV28 and J is TRBJ2-7, with D tentatively TRBD2 (6 bases). This CDR3 contains 13 residues. V lost 6 bases and J 4 bases, leaving 13 bases between the germline ends. CDR1 MDHEN and CDR2 SYDVKM come from the germline V gene. The chain's CDR3 is CASSVTGGYEQYF. The CDR3 bases are TGTGCCAGCAGCGTGACCGGAGGGTACGAGCAGTACTTC.

On this clone: Distinct nucleotide sequences in the sample also encode this CDR3. V and J are TRBV5-4 and TRBJ2-1; D unclear. The V end lost 0 bases, the J end lost 7 bases, and 5 bases lay between the germline ends. The CDR3 contains 12 residues. Germline loops: CDR1 SGHNT, CDR2 YYREEE (reference sequence). The DNA of the CDR3 is TGTGCCAGCAGCTTGGCAGGTAATGAGCAGTTCTTC. The encoded protein is CASSLAGNEQFF.

This clone appeared a single time. The J gene is TRBJ2-7, the V gene TRBV10-3, with D possibly called TRBD1 or TRBD2 (6 bases each). V lost 4 bases to trimming and J lost 3 bases, with 13 bases between them. The CDR3 runs 14 residues. The V gene's germline CDR1 is ENHRY and CDR2 SYGVKD. The CDR3 is CAISAGGGIYEQYF. Written as DNA, the CDR3 is TGTGCCATCAGTGCCGGGGGCGGGATCTACGAGCAGTACTTC.

The chain links TRBV4-1 to TRBJ1-6; D is unclear. The V gene's germline CDR1 is MGHRA and CDR2 YSYEKL. Trimming removed 0 bases from V and 10 bases from J, with 19 bases in between. This CDR3 spans 17 amino acids. CDR3 residues: CASSQDGPDPRNSPLHF. In DNA form, the CDR3 reads TGCGCCAGCAGCCAAGATGGGCCAGACCCGAGGAACTCACCCCTCCACTTT.

This chain links TRBV6-5 with TRBJ1-1; D not resolved. This CDR3 comprises 15 residues. The ends were cut back, 0 bases at V and 1 base at J, with 9 bases in the middle. Germline loops: CDR1 MNHEY, CDR2 SVGAGI. In DNA, the CDR3 is TGTGCCAGCAGTTACTCGAGTGAGTGGAACACTGAAGCTTTCTTT. Translating it yields CASSYSSEWNTEAFF.

Turning to this clone: Other DNA sequences within the sample encode an identical CDR3. The CDR3 protein is CASSPLTGRYTF. CDR3 bases: TGTGCCAGCTCACCTCTGACAGGGCGCTACACCTTC. This chain connects TRBV18 to TRBJ1-2, with 7 bases that match TRBD1. Germline assignment: CDR1 KGHSH and CDR2 LQKENI. CDR3 size: 12 residues. J was trimmed by 9 bases and V by 3 bases; bases with no gene match: 4.

The chain uses TRBV30 and TRBJ1-5; 9 nucleotides line up with TRBD1. Looked up from germline, CDR1 is GTSNPN and CDR2 is SVGIG (reference sequence). V was clipped by 0 bases and J by 3 bases; unmatched bases: 15. CDR3 length: 19 residues. The CDR3 loop reads CAWSVGTGMGTATNQPQHF. Written as DNA, the CDR3 is TGTGCCTGGAGTGTGGGGACAGGGATGGGGACCGCTACCAATCAGCCCCAGCATTTT.